One and the same sample provided the 15 T cell receptor beta chains below, sequenced in a study of post-analysis software for immune sequencing data. The antigens these receptors bind are not known. Whole-study results and caveats: Relative to controls, patients had several TRBV segments at higher frequency, with TRBV5-6, TRBV5-1 and TRBV20-1 among these.

cDNA libraries of TCR beta carried unique molecular identifiers. TCRdb re-derived calls from the PCR reads in MiXCR, one entry per CDR3 protein. The sample contains about 460,000 distinct CDR3 sequences, around 40% of which appear only once. Sequencing was performed on blood. The source is a girl between 5 and 17 years old with multiple sclerosis.

This clonotype was observed a handful of times. V usage is TRBV4-1 and J usage is TRBJ2-3; either TRBD1 or TRBD2 may fit D (6 bases each). Germline loops: CDR1 MGHRA, CDR2 YSYEKL. The CDR3 extends over 16 amino acids. With 4 bases removed from V and 1 base from J, the gap between germline ends came to 15 bases. CDR3 loop: CASSLTDRRGTDTQYF. The DNA for the CDR3 is TGCGCCAGCAGCCTGACTGACAGGAGGGGCACAGATACGCAGTATTTT.

This clonotype was detected only a few times. The chain carries TRBV18 and TRBJ2-1; TRBD2 might be the D (6 bases). V dropped 3 bases and J dropped 10 bases, with 7 bases sitting between them. The CDR3 contains 11 residues. Germline lookup yields CDR1 KGHSH and CDR2 LQKENI. The CDR3 DNA reads TGTGCCAGCTCACCGGAGGGGGAGCAGTTCTTC. This translates into CASSPEGEQFF.

This clonotype has a handful of counts. V and J are TRBV20-1 and TRBJ2-7, with 8 bases that match TRBD2. There are 13 residues in the CDR3. CDR1 is DFQATT and CDR2 is SNEGSKA in the germline V gene (reference sequence). V gave up 3 bases and J gave up 2 bases; unmatched junction bases: 3. The CDR3 coding sequence is TGCAGTGCTAGGGAAGCGGGAGCCTACGAGCAGTACTTC. It translates to CSAREAGAYEQYF.

This clonotype has more than one count but fewer than ten. The gene calls are TRBV29-1 and TRBJ2-3; D perhaps matches TRBD1 (6 bases). V was shortened by 4 bases and J by 5 bases, with 16 bases between the two germline ends. The CDR3 totals 14 residues. CDR1 and CDR2 (germline): SQVTM, ANQGSEA. In nucleotides, the CDR3 is TGCAGCGTTGGTCTCCAGGGGCGCGAAGATACGCAGTATTTT. Its translation: CSVGLQGREDTQYF.

This clonotype was counted between two and nine times. This chain connects TRBV7-9 to TRBJ2-7, with 8 bases aligning to TRBD2. This CDR3 is 14 amino acids long. V was pared by 5 bases and J by 7 bases, with 10 bases of the junction left unmatched. Germline V CDR1 and CDR2: SEHNR, FQNEAQ (reference sequence). As DNA, the CDR3 is TGTGCCAGCAGCCCCTTAGCGGGATCGGAGGAGCAGTACTTC. Its protein is CASSPLAGSEEQYF.

V is TRBV5-1 and J is TRBJ1-1; weak D call: TRBD1 (5 bases). V lost 7 bases to trimming and J lost 2 bases, with 12 bases between them. Germline V lookup: CDR1 SGHRS, CDR2 YFSETQ. This CDR3 comprises 13 residues. CDR3 protein: CASWQRGNTEAFF. In DNA, the CDR3 is TGCGCCAGCTGGCAAAGGGGAAACACTGAAGCTTTCTTT.

This clonotype was detected only a few times. This rearrangement joins TRBV5-5 to TRBJ1-2, with D maybe TRBD1 (5 bases). The V end was cut by 0 bases, the J end by 7 bases, with 10 bases between. CDR3 length: 13 residues. Germline-derived CDR1 and CDR2 are SGHKS and YYEKEE (reference sequence). CDR3 sequence: CASSLAGDGGYTF. In nucleotides, the CDR3 is TGTGCCAGCAGCTTGGCGGGGGACGGTGGCTACACCTTC.

The V and J genes are TRBV27 and TRBJ2-7; 8 bases match TRBD1. The CDR3 covers 15 residues. The germline V gene has CDR1 MNHEY and CDR2 SMNVEV (reference sequence). The V and J ends lost 3 bases and 6 bases, in that order; junction bases with no gene match: 10. CDR3 protein: CASSLVGTGASEQYF. CDR3 nucleotides: TGTGCCAGCAGTTTGGTGGGGACAGGCGCTTCCGAGCAGTACTTC.

This chain links TRBV12-3 or TRBV12-4 with TRBJ2-3; 14 bases align to TRBD2. After removal of 5 bases from V and 1 base from J, the junction contained 5 bases not matched to a gene. This CDR3 has 17 amino acids. As DNA, the CDR3 is TGTGCCAGCAGTCCCAGGACTAGCGGGAGGTGCACAGATACGCAGTATTTT. Encoded protein: CASSPRTSGRCTDTQYF.

The chain joins TRBV11-2 to TRBJ2-7; D may be TRBD1 (6 bases). This CDR3 is built from 16 residues. V was shortened by 2 bases and J by 1 base, with 15 bases between the two germline ends. Germline-derived CDR1 and CDR2 are SGHAT and FQNNGV. CDR3 loop: CASSLSYRDISYEQYF. The CDR3 nucleotides are TGTGCCAGCAGCTTATCATACCGGGACATATCCTACGAGCAGTACTTC.

The chain has TRBV20-1 and TRBJ2-1; D unclear. Trimming removed 1 base from V and 1 base from J, with 8 bases in between. The V gene's germline CDR1 is DFQATT and CDR2 SNEGSKA (reference sequence). The CDR3 is 14 residues long. The DNA of the CDR3 is TGCAGTGCTAGAGGGTTGGGGTCCTACAATGAGCAGTTCTTC. Translating gives CSARGLGSYNEQFF.

This clonotype showed up just a few times. The gene calls are TRBV7-6 and TRBJ2-1; D is undetermined. The length of the CDR3 is 15 residues. Germline V gene sequence: CDR1 SGHVS, CDR2 FNYEAQ. V was shortened by 1 base and J by 8 bases, with 15 bases between the two germline ends. The CDR3, as DNA: TGTGCCAGCAGCTTAGTGATCAACCCACGGGATGAGCAGTTCTTC. It codes for CASSLVINPRDEQFF.

This clonotype was seen only a few times. The V call is TRBV5-1, the J call TRBJ2-6, with TRBD1 matching over 7 bases. The trim removed 3 bases at V and 0 bases at J, leaving 12 bases unmatched. This CDR3 has 19 amino acids. Germline values: CDR1 SGHRS, CDR2 YFSETQ. This chain's CDR3 is CASSSARDRSYSGANVLTF. The CDR3 nucleotides are TGCGCCAGCAGCTCCGCTAGGGACAGATCTTACTCTGGGGCCAACGTCCTGACTTTC.

The chain recombines TRBV7-9 with TRBJ2-7, with D unclear. The CDR3 is 13 amino acids. Germline CDR1 is SEHNR and CDR2 is FQNEAQ (reference sequence). V was trimmed by 5 bases and J by 4 bases, leaving 12 bases between them. The CDR3 region has the DNA TGTGCCAGCAGCCCCCCCAGTCGGTACGAGCAGTACTTC. Its protein product is CASSPPSRYEQYF.

The chain employs TRBV29-1 and TRBJ1-1; D possibly corresponds to TRBD1 (5 bases). The CDR3 runs 13 residues. The V end was cut by 8 bases, the J end by 3 bases, with 16 bases between. The germline V gene encodes CDR1 SQVTM and CDR2 ANQGSEA. CDR3 sequence (DNA): TGCAGCTCGGGAGAGCAAGGGGACACTGAAGCTTTCTTT. This encodes CSSGEQGDTEAFF.